This T cell receptor (beta chain) was documented in a study of shared T cell receptors in the human thymus (dated by TCRdb to 2020 to 2022). Describing the broader study: The study examined how self-reactive, shared T-cell receptor alpha chains are generated in the human thymus.

The method was the immunoSEQ multiplex PCR assay. The immuneACCESS repertoire file appears here via TCRdb, limited to in-frame rearrangements. These files lack a portion of the clones; in checked studies, under half of the deficit traces to unresolved V genes, and the cause of the others is not known. Counted in this sample were about 660,000 clones; 88% of them appeared once. Together, the top ten hold around 0.0099% of the sample. Including the terminal cysteine and phenylalanine, the CDR3 comprises 11 residues. Only CDR3 DNA remains: 33 bases, in frame from the first base. The germline V gene supplies CDR1 SGHRS and CDR2 YFSETQ. Deletion took 0 bases off V and 10 bases off J, with a span of 5 bases between the germline ends. This clone has just one count. Its cognate antigen has yet to be identified. No base-level quality is on record; no much larger clone is a single base apart. At the DNA level, this CDR3 is encoded by other sequences in the same sample as well.

This same sample was also part of a study on human thymus T cells. As described in the second report: Immunologically healthy infants undergoing open corrective cardiac surgery for congenital heart defects in Finland were used as donors. The thymus tissue came from surgical resects taken out during corrective cardiac surgery. Usage of V and J gene segments appeared to be biased in both the thymic and the peripheral blood repertoires. The related research found that thymic TCR repertoires overlapped highly between unrelated individuals. The study described the TCR alpha and beta repertoires in under 10 infant thymus samples and a few matching peripheral blood samples. Donor ages ranged from roughly 7 to 244 days, and the cohort comprised roughly six male and two female infants. Thymocytes were freed from the tissue by mechanical means and kept at -70 degrees C as pellets of roughly 9-34 million cells. A QIAsymphony instrument was used to extract genomic DNA from the frozen cell pellets. The immunoSEQ multiplex PCR assay was used to amplify the TCRB and TCRAD loci from a standardized quantity of quality-controlled genomic DNA. The amplicons spanned the V(D)J region and were long enough to cover the CDR3 and allow V and J genes to be identified. The amplicons were sequenced on an Illumina platform via the commercial immunoSEQ service. Corrections for primer bias and sequencing errors followed previously described methods, while TCRAD and TCRB definitions were based on the IMGT database. Analysis of the repertoires was done with immunoSEQ Analyzer 3.0 and VDJTools and included basic statistics, V/J segment usage, diversity estimates, rarefaction and pairwise overlap. Diversity was estimated using the Chao1, ChaoE, Efron-Thisted, Shannon and inverse Simpson indices, and was also estimated on datasets down-sampled to the size of the smallest sample. Repertoire overlap used strict matching of CDR3 nucleotide sequence, V gene and J gene, with Jaccard-based multidimensional scaling clustering. Thymus samples yielded on average approximately 840,000 unique TCRB clonotypes, compared with 80,000 to 85,000 from blood samples.

Sequencing was carried out using thymocytes. The chain was built from TRBV5-1 and TRBJ2-1, with no reliable assignment of the D segment. The TCR sequence derives from a boy in the first two years of life with a congenital heart defect. Donor details come from another sample of the same person, matched by shared clones. The CDR3 here reads CASSLGAEQFF. The nucleotide sequence is TGCGCCAGCAGCTTGGGGGCGGAGCAGTTCTTC.